A selection of T cell receptor beta chains follows, all from one sample in a study of somatic mutations in cytotoxic T cells in rheumatoid arthritis. Clones were sequenced by immunoSEQ multiplex PCR, and TCRdb holds only the in-frame ones, with some missing. This sample carries approximately 13,000 clones, roughly 80% of them seen once, and the ten largest clones take around a tenth. The sample consisted of CD8+ T cells sorted from blood. These receptors came from a woman aged 40 to 50 in good health. The conserved cysteine and the conserved F or W are not part of the CDR3 here.

cdr3_aa	v_call	j_call
ASTKRGLRRQIREETQY	TRBV21-1	TRBJ2-5
ASSRATLAGVYEQF	TRBV28	TRBJ2-1
ASKGLAGGPSYNEQF	TRBV2	TRBJ2-1
ASSSRVYNEQF	TRBV27	TRBJ2-1
ASSLGTGGMSTEAF	TRBV7-9	TRBJ1-1
ASSLLAGDLHNEQF	TRBV7-6	TRBJ2-1
ASSLEGTGYTEAF	TRBV11-2	TRBJ1-1
ASSESARPPGELF	TRBV10-1	TRBJ2-2
ASSFTSSGGNYGYT	TRBV27	TRBJ1-2
ASSARLGGSERWSYEQY	TRBV11-3	TRBJ2-7
ASGDRGQDNEQF	TRBV27	TRBJ2-1